The T cell receptor beta chain under discussion was sequenced for a study of T cells in Graves' hyperthyroidism and ophthalmopathy. Study findings and constraints: Researchers found most expanded thyroid clonotypes above 0.001 in blood as well.

RNA transcripts were the template for amplifying TCR beta CDR3 regions. First-round RT-PCR with HTBI primers amplified the TCR CDR3 region. Via MiXCR, TCRdb re-called the multiplex PCR reads, giving one row per CDR3 protein. The table records roughly 380,000 distinct CDR3 sequences, 19% of them present only once. Of note for this clonotype: What it binds is unknown.

CDR3 length: 14 amino acids. Germline CDR1 SGHAT, CDR2 FQNNGV. V was shortened by 7 bases and J by 1 base, with 13 bases between the two germline ends. Sequenced: blood. This clonotype was obtained from a woman between 18 and 29 years old with Graves' hyperthyroidism. This rearrangement joins TRBV11-2 to TRBJ1-1; possibly TRBD1 for D (6 bases). The CDR3 nucleotides are TGTGCCAGCATCTCCGGGACAACGAACACTGAAGCTTTCTTT. It is translated as CASISGTTNTEAFF. Full variable domain (outside the CDR3, taken from reference TRBV11-2 and TRBJ1-1): EAGVAQSPRYKIIEKRQSVAFWCNPISGHATLYWYQQILGQGPKLLIQFQNNGVVDDSQLPKDRFSAERLKGVDSTLKIQPAKLEDSAVYLCASISGTTNTEAFFGQGTRLTVV.